One and the same sample provided the 2 T cell receptor beta chains below, sequenced in a study of identical twins. TCRdb reprocessed the 5' RACE reads with MiXCR, giving one entry per CDR3 protein. The profile shows 200,000 to 300,000 distinct CDR3 sequences, approximately 7.8% of them singletons. The same data also went into a second study, on yellow fever vaccine responses in identical twins.

The sequenced sample consisted of CD8+ T cells sorted from blood. These receptors originate from a woman aged 18-29 years in good health.

A few counts support this clonotype. The chain combines TRBV4-2 with TRBJ1-1, with D unresolved. The CDR3 consists of 17 residues. Germline-derived CDR1 and CDR2 are LGHNA and YNFKEQ. V gave up 4 bases and J gave up 0 bases, with 18 bases separating them. The CDR3 loop reads CASSPSEQANLNTEAFF. The DNA of the CDR3 is TGTGCCAGCAGCCCTTCCGAGCAGGCCAACTTGAACACTGAAGCTTTCTTT.

The V and J genes are TRBV25-1 and TRBJ1-2; D is possibly TRBD1 (5 bases). The length of the CDR3 is 19 residues. V was clipped by 1 base and J by 8 bases, with 29 bases between them. Germline V gene data show CDR1 as MGHDK and CDR2 as SYGVNS. CDR3 sequence reads: CASSELEGKPQTGPRGYTF. As DNA, the CDR3 is TGTGCCAGCAGTGAATTGGAAGGGAAGCCCCAAACGGGGCCGAGAGGCTACACCTTC.